The T cell receptor beta chain under discussion was sequenced for a study of siplizumab effects on memory and regulatory T cells (dated by TCRdb to 2018 to 2020). With respect to the entire study: The study examined how the anti-CD2 antibody siplizumab affects alloreactive T-cell subsets in allogeneic mixed lymphocyte reactions built from human PBMCs.

Sorted unstimulated T cells and proliferating T cells recovered from mixed lymphocyte reactions were subjected to TCRbeta CDR3 sequencing. Fresh whole blood from fewer than 12 HLA-typed healthy donors was used to isolate PBMCs. The library was generated by the immunoSEQ multiplex PCR assay. Each sample had 90,000 to 100,000 TCR templates assayed by the deep sequencing platform. Genomic DNA extracted from sorted T cells was used for TCRbeta CDR3 sequencing. On the authors' methods: The R programming language was used for clonal analysis of TCRbeta CDR3 data. Unstimulated samples were compared with post-reaction CFSE-low samples to define alloreactive CD4+ and CD8+ clones. Regulatory or non-regulatory origin was assigned to alloreactive CD4+ clones by matching of sequences to sorted unstimulated Treg and non-Treg repertoires. TCRdb retrieved this table from immuneACCESS and kept in-frame rearrangements only. Not all clones are present; in checked studies, unresolved V genes account for under half, and no reason is known for the remainder. V, J and clone size were drawn from that table, and D and trimming were deduced from the DNA. This sample comprises about 85,000 clones, roughly 94% of them detected only once. The ten largest make up around 20% of the sample.

Remarks on this clone: Its cognate antigen has yet to be identified. Base qualities are not recorded, but no much larger clone differs from it by a single base.

The germline V gene sets CDR1 to SQVTM and CDR2 to ANQGSEA. Trimming leaves V shorter by 3 bases and J shorter by 4 bases, with the junction holding 7 bases beyond the gene matches. The CDR3 covers 15 residues, taking in both the cysteine and the phenylalanine. CDR3 DNA only is kept here, 45 bases in frame from base 1. On the study overall, not on this receptor specifically: Whether proliferating Tregs from siplizumab cultures were suppressive was not functionally confirmed. About 75-95% of proliferating CD4+ or CD8+ clones could not be given a naive or memory phenotype. Among mappable alloreactive CD4+ clones, the Treg-derived fraction averaged 68.8% with siplizumab versus approximately 27% in control reactions. Siplizumab significantly lowered the cumulative frequency of alloreactive sequences that could be traced to unstimulated CD4+ memory T cells. Greater diversity appeared to be present in unstimulated naive T cells than in memory T cells, and a substantial contribution to the alloresponse seemed to be made by naive cells. Because sequences below about 10^-5 frequency were poorly captured, only a minor fraction of alloreactive clones could be mapped to unstimulated subsets.

The source of this sequence is a human donor in good health. In this chain, TRBV29-1 is recombined with TRBJ1-2, with 11 junctional bases fitting TRBD1. Sample: CD8+ T cells sorted from blood. The nucleotides are TGCAGCGTTGAGGAATGGACAGGGGGCGCCTATGGCTACACCTTC. Its translation is CSVEEWTGGAYGYTF.